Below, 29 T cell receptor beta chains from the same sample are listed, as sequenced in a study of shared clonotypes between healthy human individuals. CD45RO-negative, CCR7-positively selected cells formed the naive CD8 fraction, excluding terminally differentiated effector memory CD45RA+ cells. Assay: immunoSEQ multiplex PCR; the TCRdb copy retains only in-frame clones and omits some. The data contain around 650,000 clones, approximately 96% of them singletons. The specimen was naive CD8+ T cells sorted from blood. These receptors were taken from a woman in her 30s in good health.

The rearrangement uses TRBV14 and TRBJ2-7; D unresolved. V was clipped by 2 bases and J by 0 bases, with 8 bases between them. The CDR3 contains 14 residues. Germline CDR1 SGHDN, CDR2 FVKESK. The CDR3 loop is CASSQYGNSYEQYF. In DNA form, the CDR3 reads TGTGCCAGCAGCCAATATGGGAACTCCTACGAGCAGTACTTC.

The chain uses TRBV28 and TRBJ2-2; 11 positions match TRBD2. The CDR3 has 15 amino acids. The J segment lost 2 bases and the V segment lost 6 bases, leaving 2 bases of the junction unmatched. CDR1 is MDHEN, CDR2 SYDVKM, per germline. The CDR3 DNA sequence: TGTGCCAGCAGAACTAGCGGGAGTAACACCGGGGAGCTGTTTTTT. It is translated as CASRTSGSNTGELFF.

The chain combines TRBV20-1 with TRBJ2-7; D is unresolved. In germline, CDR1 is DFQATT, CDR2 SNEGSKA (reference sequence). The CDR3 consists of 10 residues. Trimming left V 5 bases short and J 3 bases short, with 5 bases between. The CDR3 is CSAQYYEQYF. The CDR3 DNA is TGCAGTGCTCAATACTACGAGCAGTACTTC.

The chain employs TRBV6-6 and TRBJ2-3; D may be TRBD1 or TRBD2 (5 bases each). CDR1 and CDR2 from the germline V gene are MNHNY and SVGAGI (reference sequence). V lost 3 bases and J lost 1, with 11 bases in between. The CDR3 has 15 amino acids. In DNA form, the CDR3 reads TGTGCCAGCAGTTATAATATGGGGGGCACAGATACGCAGTATTTT. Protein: CASSYNMGGTDTQYF.

CDR3 nucleotides: TGTGCCAGCAGCCCCTTACAGGGGAACTACGAGCAGTACTTC. As protein: CASSPLQGNYEQYF. V gene TRBV7-6 combines with J gene TRBJ2-7, with 7 positions matching TRBD1. The CDR3 loop spans 14 amino acids. Per germline, CDR1 SGHVS and CDR2 FNYEAQ. V gave up 5 bases and J gave up 3 bases; unmatched junction bases: 7.

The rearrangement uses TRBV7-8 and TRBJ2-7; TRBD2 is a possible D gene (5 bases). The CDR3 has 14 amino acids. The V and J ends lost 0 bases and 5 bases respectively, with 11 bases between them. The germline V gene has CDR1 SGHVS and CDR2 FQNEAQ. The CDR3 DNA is TGTGCCAGCAGCTTAGCGGTGAGGGCCGACGAGCAGTACTTC. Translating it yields CASSLAVRADEQYF.

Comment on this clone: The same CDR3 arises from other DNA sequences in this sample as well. CDR3 in DNA: TGTGCCACACGGGACAGAGCCTACGAGCAGTACTTC. Amino acids: CATRDRAYEQYF. The V call is TRBV6-1, the J call TRBJ2-7, with 7 nucleotides matching TRBD1. Germline values: CDR1 MNHNS, CDR2 SASEGT. The CDR3 sequence is 12 residues long. V was pared by 10 bases and J by 2 bases, with 5 bases of the junction left unmatched.

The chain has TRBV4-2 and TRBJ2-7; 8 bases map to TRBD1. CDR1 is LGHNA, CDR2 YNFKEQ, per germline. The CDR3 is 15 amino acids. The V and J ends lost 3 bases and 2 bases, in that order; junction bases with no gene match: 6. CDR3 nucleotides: TGTGCCAGCAGCCAGGGGGACAGGAGCCCCTACGAGCAGTACTTC. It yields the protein CASSQGDRSPYEQYF.

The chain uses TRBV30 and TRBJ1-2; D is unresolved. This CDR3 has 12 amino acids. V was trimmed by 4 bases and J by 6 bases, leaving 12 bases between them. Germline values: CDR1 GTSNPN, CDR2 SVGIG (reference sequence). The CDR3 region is CAWMAGVHGYTF. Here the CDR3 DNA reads TGTGCCTGGATGGCTGGTGTGCATGGCTACACCTTC.

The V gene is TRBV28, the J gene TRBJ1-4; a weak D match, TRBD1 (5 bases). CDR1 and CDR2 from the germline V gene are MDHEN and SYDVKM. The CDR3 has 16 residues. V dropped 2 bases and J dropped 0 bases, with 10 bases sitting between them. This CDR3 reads CASSLMMGATNEKLFF. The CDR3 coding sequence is TGTGCCAGCAGTTTAATGATGGGGGCAACTAATGAAAAACTGTTTTTT.

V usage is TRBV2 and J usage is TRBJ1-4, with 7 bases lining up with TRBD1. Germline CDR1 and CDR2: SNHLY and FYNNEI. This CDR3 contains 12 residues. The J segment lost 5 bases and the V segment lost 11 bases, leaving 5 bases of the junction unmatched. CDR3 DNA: TGTGCCGGCGAGGGACAGAATGAAAAACTGTTTTTT. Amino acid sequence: CAGEGQNEKLFF.

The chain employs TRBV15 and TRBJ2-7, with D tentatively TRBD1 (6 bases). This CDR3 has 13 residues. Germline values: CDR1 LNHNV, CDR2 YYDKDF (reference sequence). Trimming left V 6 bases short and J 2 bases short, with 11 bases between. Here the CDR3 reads CATSRTDAYEQYF. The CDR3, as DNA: TGTGCCACCAGTCGGACAGACGCCTACGAGCAGTACTTC.

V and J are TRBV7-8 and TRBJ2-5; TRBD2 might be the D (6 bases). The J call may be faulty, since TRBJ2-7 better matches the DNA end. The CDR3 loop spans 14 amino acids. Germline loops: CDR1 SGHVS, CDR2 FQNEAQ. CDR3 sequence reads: CASSSGTPGVEQYF. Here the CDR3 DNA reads TGTGCCAGCAGCTCCGGGACTCCAGGCGTCGAGCAGTACTTC.

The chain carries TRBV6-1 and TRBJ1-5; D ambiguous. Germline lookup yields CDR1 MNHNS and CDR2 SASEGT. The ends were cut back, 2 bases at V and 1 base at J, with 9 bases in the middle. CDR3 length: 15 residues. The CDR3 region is CASSEWQASNQPQHF. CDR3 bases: TGTGCCAGCAGTGAATGGCAGGCCAGCAATCAGCCCCAGCATTTT.

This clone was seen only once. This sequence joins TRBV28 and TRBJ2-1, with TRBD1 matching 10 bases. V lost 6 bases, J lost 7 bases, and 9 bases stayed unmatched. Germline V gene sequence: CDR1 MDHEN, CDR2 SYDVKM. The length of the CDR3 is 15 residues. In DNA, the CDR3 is TGTGCCAGCAGGTCGACAGGGGGCGGAGGGAATGAGCAGTTCTTC. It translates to CASRSTGGGGNEQFF.

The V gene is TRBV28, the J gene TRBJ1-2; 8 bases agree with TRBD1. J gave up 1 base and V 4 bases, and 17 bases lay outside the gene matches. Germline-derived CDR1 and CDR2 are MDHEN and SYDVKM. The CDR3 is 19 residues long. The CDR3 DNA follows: TGTGCCAGCAGTTCCGACGGCCAGGGGGCTCCCTATTATAACTATGGCTACACCTTC. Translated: CASSSDGQGAPYYNYGYTF.

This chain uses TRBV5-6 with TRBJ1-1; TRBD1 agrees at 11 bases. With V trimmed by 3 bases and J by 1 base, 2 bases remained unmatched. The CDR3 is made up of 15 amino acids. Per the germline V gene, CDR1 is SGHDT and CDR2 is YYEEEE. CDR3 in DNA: TGTGCCAGCAGCTCGGACAGGGGGCCGAACACTGAAGCTTTCTTT. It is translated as CASSSDRGPNTEAFF.

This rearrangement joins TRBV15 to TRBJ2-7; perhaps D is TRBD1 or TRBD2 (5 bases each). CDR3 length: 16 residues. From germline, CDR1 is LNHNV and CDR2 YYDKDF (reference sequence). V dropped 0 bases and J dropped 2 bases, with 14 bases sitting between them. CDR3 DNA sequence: TGTGCCACCAGCAGAGATGACGGGGCAACTACCTACGAGCAGTACTTC. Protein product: CATSRDDGATTYEQYF.

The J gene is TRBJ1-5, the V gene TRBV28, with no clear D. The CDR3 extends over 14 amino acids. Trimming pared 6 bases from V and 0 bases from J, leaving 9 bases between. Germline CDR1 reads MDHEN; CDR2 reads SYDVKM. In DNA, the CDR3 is TGTGCCAGCAGGACTCCAGGTAGCAATCAGCCCCAGCATTTT. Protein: CASRTPGSNQPQHF.

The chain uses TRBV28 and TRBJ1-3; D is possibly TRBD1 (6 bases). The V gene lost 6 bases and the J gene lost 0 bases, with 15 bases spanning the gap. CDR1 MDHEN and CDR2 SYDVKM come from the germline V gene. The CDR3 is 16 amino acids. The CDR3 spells CASSSRGGTSGNTIYF. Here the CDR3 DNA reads TGTGCCAGCAGCTCGCGAGGGGGAACCTCTGGAAACACCATATATTTT.

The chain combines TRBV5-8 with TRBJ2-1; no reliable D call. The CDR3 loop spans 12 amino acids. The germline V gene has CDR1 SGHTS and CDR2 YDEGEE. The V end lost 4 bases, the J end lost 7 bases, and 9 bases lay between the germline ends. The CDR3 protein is CASSARLNEQFF. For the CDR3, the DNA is TGTGCCAGCAGCGCCCGGCTTAATGAGCAGTTCTTC.

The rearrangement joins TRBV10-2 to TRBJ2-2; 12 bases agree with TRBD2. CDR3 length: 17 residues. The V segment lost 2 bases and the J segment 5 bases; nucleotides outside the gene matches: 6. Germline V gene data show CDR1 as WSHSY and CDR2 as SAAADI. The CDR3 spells CASSEPPSGRETGELFF. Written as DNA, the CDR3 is TGCGCCAGCAGTGAGCCCCCTAGCGGGAGGGAGACCGGGGAGCTGTTTTTT.

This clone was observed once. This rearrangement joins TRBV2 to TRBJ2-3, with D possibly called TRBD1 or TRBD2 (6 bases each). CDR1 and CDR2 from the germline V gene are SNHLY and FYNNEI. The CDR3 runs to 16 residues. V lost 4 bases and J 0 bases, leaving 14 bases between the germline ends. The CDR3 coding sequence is TGTGCCAGCAGTGGAGGGGGGTGGGTGAGCACAGATACGCAGTATTTT. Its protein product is CASSGGGWVSTDTQYF.

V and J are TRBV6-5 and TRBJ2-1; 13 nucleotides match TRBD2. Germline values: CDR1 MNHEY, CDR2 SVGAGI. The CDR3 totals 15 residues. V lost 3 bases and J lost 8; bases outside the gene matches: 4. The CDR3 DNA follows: TGTGCCAGCAGTTATAGGACTAGCGGGAGCGATGAGCAGTTCTTC. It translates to CASSYRTSGSDEQFF.

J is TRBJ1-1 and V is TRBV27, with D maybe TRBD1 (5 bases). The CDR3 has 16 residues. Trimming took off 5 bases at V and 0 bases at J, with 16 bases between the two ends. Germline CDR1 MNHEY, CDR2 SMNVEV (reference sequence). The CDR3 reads CASSPLFRQMNTEAFF. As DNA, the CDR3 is TGTGCCAGCAGTCCCCTATTCCGACAGATGAACACTGAAGCTTTCTTT.

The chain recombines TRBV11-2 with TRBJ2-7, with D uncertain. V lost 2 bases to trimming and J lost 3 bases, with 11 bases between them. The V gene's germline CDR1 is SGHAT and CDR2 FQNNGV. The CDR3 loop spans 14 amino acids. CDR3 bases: TGTGCCAGCAGCTTACCGGACCGAAGCTACGAGCAGTACTTC. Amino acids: CASSLPDRSYEQYF.

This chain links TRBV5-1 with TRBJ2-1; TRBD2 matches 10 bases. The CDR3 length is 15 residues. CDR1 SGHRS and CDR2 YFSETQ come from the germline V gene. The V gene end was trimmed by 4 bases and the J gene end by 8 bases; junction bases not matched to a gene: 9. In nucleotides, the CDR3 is TGCGCCAGCAGCAATCTAGCGGGAGTTTCGGATGAGCAGTTCTTC. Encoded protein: CASSNLAGVSDEQFF.

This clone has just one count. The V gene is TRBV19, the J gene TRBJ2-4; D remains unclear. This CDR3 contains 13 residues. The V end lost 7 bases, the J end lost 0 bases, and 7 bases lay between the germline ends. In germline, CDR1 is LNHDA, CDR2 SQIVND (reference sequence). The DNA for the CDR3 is TGTGCCAGTAAGGCTGAAGCCAAAAACATTCAGTACTTC. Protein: CASKAEAKNIQYF.

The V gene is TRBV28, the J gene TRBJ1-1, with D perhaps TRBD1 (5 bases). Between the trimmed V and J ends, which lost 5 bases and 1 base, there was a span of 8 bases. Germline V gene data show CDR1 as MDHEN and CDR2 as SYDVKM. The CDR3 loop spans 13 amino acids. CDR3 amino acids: CASSPGKNTEAFF. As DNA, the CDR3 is TGTGCCAGCAGTCCAGGGAAGAACACTGAAGCTTTCTTT.